These T cell receptor beta chains were read from a single sample in a study of long-term antiretroviral therapy in people with HIV. Using immunoSEQ multiplex PCR, the repertoire was profiled, and TCRdb retains in-frame clones only, with some absent. The sample contains about 16,000 clones, 88% of which appear only once. The sample consisted of unsorted PBMCs, taken 6.9 years after starting antiretroviral therapy. Receptor source: a man aged 50-59 years with HIV. The CDR3 runs from the conserved cysteine through the conserved F or W. Each record gives: clone size, J gene, D gene, V gene, CDR3 protein, CDR3 DNA. The D gene is left open where the match is weak. Clone sizes are given selectively: once, few, many, or a class where the clone is expanded.

abundance: .; j_gene: TRBJ1-5; d_gene: .; v_gene: TRBV29-1; CDR3aa: CSVGQWNQPQHF; CDR3nt: TGCAGCGTGGGTCAGTGGAATCAGCCCCAGCATTTT
abundance: .; j_gene: TRBJ1-2; d_gene: .; v_gene: TRBV5-1; CDR3aa: CASSLADYGYTF; CDR3nt: TGCGCCAGCAGCTTGGCCGACTATGGCTACACCTTC
abundance: .; j_gene: TRBJ1-5; d_gene: .; v_gene: TRBV19; CDR3aa: CASRTGNQPQHF; CDR3nt: TGTGCCAGTCGGACAGGCAATCAGCCCCAGCATTTT
abundance: .; j_gene: TRBJ1-3; d_gene: .; v_gene: TRBV6-1; CDR3aa: CASSLSGNTIYF; CDR3nt: TGTGCCAGCAGCTTGTCCGGAAACACCATATATTTT
abundance: .; j_gene: TRBJ1-5; d_gene: .; v_gene: TRBV19; CDR3aa: CASSETRLGNQPQHF; CDR3nt: TGTGCCAGCAGTGAGACCCGCCTTGGCAATCAGCCCCAGCATTTT
abundance: .; j_gene: TRBJ2-6; d_gene: TRBD2; v_gene: TRBV7-3; CDR3aa: CASSLGPLAGVLSGANVLTF; CDR3nt: TGTGCCAGCAGCTTAGGGCCACTAGCGGGAGTACTCTCTGGGGCCAACGTCCTGACTTTC
abundance: .; j_gene: TRBJ2-7; d_gene: .; v_gene: TRBV7-8; CDR3aa: CASSSYYLSYEQYF; CDR3nt: TGTGCCAGCAGCTCTTATTACCTCTCCTACGAGCAGTACTTC
abundance: .; j_gene: TRBJ2-1; d_gene: TRBD2; v_gene: TRBV7-9; CDR3aa: CASRITSGRAETYNEQFF; CDR3nt: TGTGCCAGCAGAATAACTAGCGGGAGGGCCGAAACTTACAATGAGCAGTTCTTC
abundance: .; j_gene: TRBJ2-5; d_gene: .; v_gene: TRBV21-1; CDR3aa: CASSKCLDGIPRDTNRYQETQYF; CDR3nt: TGTGCCAGCAGCAAATGTTTGGACGGAATACCCCGGGACACCAACAGGTACCAAGAGACCCAGTACTTC
abundance: .; j_gene: TRBJ2-7; d_gene: .; v_gene: TRBV5-1; CDR3aa: CASSAEISVHYEQYF; CDR3nt: TGCGCCAGCAGCGCAGAAATTTCGGTTCACTACGAGCAGTACTTC
abundance: .; j_gene: TRBJ1-3; d_gene: .; v_gene: TRBV7-9; CDR3aa: CASSLSAGRRGNTIYF; CDR3nt: TGTGCCAGCAGCTTATCCGCAGGGAGGAGAGGGAACACCATATATTTT
abundance: .; j_gene: TRBJ2-1; d_gene: TRBD1; v_gene: TRBV7-9; CDR3aa: CASSLRGTGEISIFF; CDR3nt: TGTGCCAGCAGCTTAAGGGGGACAGGGGAGATCTCGATATTCTTC
abundance: .; j_gene: TRBJ1-4; d_gene: TRBD1; v_gene: TRBV7-8; CDR3aa: CASSLVGQPNEKLFF; CDR3nt: TGTGCCAGCAGCTTAGTGGGACAGCCTAATGAAAAACTGTTTTTT
abundance: .; j_gene: TRBJ2-1; d_gene: TRBD2; v_gene: TRBV15; CDR3aa: CATSPEGLAGANEQFF; CDR3nt: TGTGCCACCAGCCCAGAGGGACTAGCGGGAGCCAATGAGCAGTTCTTC
abundance: few; j_gene: TRBJ2-2; d_gene: TRBD1; v_gene: TRBV6-6; CDR3aa: CASSYGQGATGELFF; CDR3nt: TGTGCCAGCAGTTACGGACAGGGGGCCACCGGGGAGCTGTTTTTT
abundance: few; j_gene: TRBJ2-2; d_gene: .; v_gene: TRBV7-4; CDR3aa: CASSLVTRANTGELFF; CDR3nt: TGTGCCAGCAGCCTAGTAACCAGGGCGAACACCGGGGAGCTGTTTTTT
abundance: .; j_gene: TRBJ2-1; d_gene: .; v_gene: TRBV5-1; CDR3aa: CASSLGLHNEQFF; CDR3nt: TGCGCCAGCAGCTTGGGACTGCACAATGAGCAGTTCTTC
abundance: .; j_gene: TRBJ2-5; d_gene: TRBD1; v_gene: TRBV4-1; CDR3aa: CASSQRQGAYETQYF; CDR3nt: TGCGCCAGCAGCCAACGGCAGGGGGCTTATGAGACCCAGTACTTC
abundance: .; j_gene: TRBJ2-1; d_gene: .; v_gene: TRBV9; CDR3aa: CASSVDPGHEQFF; CDR3nt: TGTGCCAGCAGCGTAGATCCGGGCCATGAGCAGTTCTTC
abundance: .; j_gene: TRBJ2-7; d_gene: .; v_gene: TRBV7-3; CDR3aa: CASSQDLSRGRDEQYF; CDR3nt: TGTGCCAGCAGCCAAGACCTTTCTAGAGGGCGGGACGAGCAGTACTTC
abundance: .; j_gene: TRBJ2-5; d_gene: TRBD2; v_gene: TRBV7-9; CDR3aa: CASSLITSAETQYF; CDR3nt: TGTGCCAGCAGCTTAATTACTAGCGCAGAGACCCAGTACTTC
abundance: .; j_gene: TRBJ1-4; d_gene: .; v_gene: TRBV28; CDR3aa: CASERTANNEKLFF; CDR3nt: TGTGCCAGCGAAAGGACAGCCAATAATGAAAAACTGTTTTTT
abundance: .; j_gene: TRBJ2-7; d_gene: .; v_gene: TRBV4-1; CDR3aa: CASSLAYGTNPYEQYF; CDR3nt: TGCGCCAGCAGCCTAGCCTACGGGACAAACCCCTACGAGCAGTACTTC
abundance: once; j_gene: TRBJ2-2; d_gene: .; v_gene: TRBV29-1; CDR3aa: CSVITRLEGTGELFF; CDR3nt: TGCAGCGTTATAACCCGTCTCGAAGGCACCGGGGAGCTGTTTTTT
abundance: .; j_gene: TRBJ2-3; d_gene: .; v_gene: TRBV9; CDR3aa: CASSALTGATDTQYF; CDR3nt: TGTGCCAGCAGCGCACTTACAGGAGCCACAGATACGCAGTATTTT
abundance: .; j_gene: TRBJ2-2; d_gene: .; v_gene: TRBV19; CDR3aa: CASSIVYTGELFF; CDR3nt: TGTGCCAGTAGTATTGTCTACACCGGGGAGCTGTTTTTT
abundance: .; j_gene: TRBJ2-3; d_gene: TRBD1; v_gene: TRBV28; CDR3aa: CASSPTQGAMRTDTQYF; CDR3nt: TGTGCCAGCAGTCCTACACAGGGGGCGATGAGGACAGATACGCAGTATTTT
abundance: .; j_gene: TRBJ1-2; d_gene: .; v_gene: TRBV6-5; CDR3aa: CASSPGDYGYTF; CDR3nt: TGTGCCAGCAGTCCGGGGGATTATGGCTACACCTTC
abundance: .; j_gene: TRBJ2-1; d_gene: .; v_gene: TRBV21-1; CDR3aa: CASSFSKRSYNEQFF; CDR3nt: TGTGCCAGCAGCTTTTCTAAGCGGTCCTACAATGAGCAGTTCTTC
abundance: .; j_gene: TRBJ1-4; d_gene: .; v_gene: TRBV5-1; CDR3aa: CASSLVGATNEKLFF; CDR3nt: TGCGCCAGCAGCTTGGTGGGCGCAACTAATGAAAAACTGTTTTTT
abundance: .; j_gene: TRBJ1-2; d_gene: .; v_gene: TRBV18; CDR3aa: CASSPQTDGYTF; CDR3nt: TGTGCCAGCTCACCCCAGACAGATGGCTACACCTTC
abundance: .; j_gene: TRBJ2-7; d_gene: TRBD2; v_gene: TRBV7-2; CDR3aa: CASSLSGREVEQYF; CDR3nt: TGTGCCAGCAGCCTTAGCGGGAGGGAGGTCGAGCAGTACTTC
abundance: few; j_gene: TRBJ2-3; d_gene: TRBD1; v_gene: TRBV28; CDR3aa: CASTRTGRYTDTQYF; CDR3nt: TGTGCCAGCACCCGGACAGGGAGATATACCGATACGCAGTATTTT
abundance: .; j_gene: TRBJ2-7; d_gene: TRBD1; v_gene: TRBV27; CDR3aa: CASSAQNRGWEQYF; CDR3nt: TGTGCCAGCAGTGCTCAAAACAGGGGGTGGGAGCAGTACTTC
abundance: .; j_gene: TRBJ1-3; d_gene: .; v_gene: TRBV5-1; CDR3aa: CASSPTGFGNTIYF; CDR3nt: TGCGCCAGCAGCCCAACAGGGTTCGGAAACACCATATATTTT
abundance: .; j_gene: TRBJ1-1; d_gene: .; v_gene: TRBV7-3; CDR3aa: CASSLGRGRGAFF; CDR3nt: TGTGCCAGCAGCTTAGGGAGGGGCAGGGGAGCTTTCTTT
abundance: .; j_gene: TRBJ2-3; d_gene: .; v_gene: TRBV6-5; CDR3aa: CASRAFHSTDTQYF; CDR3nt: TGTGCCAGCAGAGCTTTCCACAGCACAGATACGCAGTATTTT
abundance: .; j_gene: TRBJ2-5; d_gene: .; v_gene: TRBV27; CDR3aa: CASSPGGRVQETQYF; CDR3nt: TGTGCCAGCAGCCCCGGGGGCAGGGTACAAGAGACCCAGTACTTC